This paragraph reports one TCR beta chain. These data are taken from a study of shared T cell receptors in the human thymus. In germline, CDR1 is GTSNPN, CDR2 SVGIG (reference sequence). The CDR3 has 11 amino acids. Deletions cut 3 bases from V and 6 bases from J, with 9 bases between. Assay used: immunoSEQ multiplex PCR; TCRdb lists only in-frame clones, some missing. This table has 450,000 to 650,000 clones, 75% to 85% appearing once. The same data also went into a second study, on human thymus T cells. This second report adds: What appeared biased in thymic and blood repertoires was the usage of V and J genes.

The TCR comes from a boy in the first two years of life with a congenital heart defect. The source material was thymocytes. The genes are TRBV30 and TRBJ2-7; D not certain. The CDR3 region has the DNA TGTGCCTGGAGCGAGAGAGGCGAGCAGTACTTC. It encodes CAWSERGEQYF.